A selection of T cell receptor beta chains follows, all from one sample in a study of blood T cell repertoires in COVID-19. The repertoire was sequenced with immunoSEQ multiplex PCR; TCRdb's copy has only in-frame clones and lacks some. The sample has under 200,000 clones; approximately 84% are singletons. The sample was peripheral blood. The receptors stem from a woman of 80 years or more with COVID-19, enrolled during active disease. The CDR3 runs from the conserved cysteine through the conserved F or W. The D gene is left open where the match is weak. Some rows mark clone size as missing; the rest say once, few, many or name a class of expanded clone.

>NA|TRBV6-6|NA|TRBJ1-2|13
TGTGCCATCCCCGAGGCCATTAACTATGGCTACACCTTC
CAIPEAINYGYTF
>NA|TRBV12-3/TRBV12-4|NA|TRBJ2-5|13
TGTGCCAGCAGCTATAATACTCAAGAGACCCAGTACTTC
CASSYNTQETQYF
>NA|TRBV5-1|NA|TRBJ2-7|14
TGCGCCAGCAGCTTGGCTGGACAGCCTAGTGAGCAGTACTTC
CASSLAGQPSEQYF
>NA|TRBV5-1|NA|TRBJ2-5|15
TGCGCCAGCAGTCCCTGCCCAGCGGTACAAGAGACCCAGTACTTC
CASSPCPAVQETQYF
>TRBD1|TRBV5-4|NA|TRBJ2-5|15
TGTGCCAGCAGAGCTCGGGACAGGGTACAAGAGACCCAGTACTTC
CASRARDRVQETQYF
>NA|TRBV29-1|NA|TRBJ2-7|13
TGCAGCGGTGCGGACTCTTATTCCTACGAGCAGTACTTC
CSGADSYSYEQYF
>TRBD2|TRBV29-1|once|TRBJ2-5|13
TGCAGCGCTGTATCGAACAGCGGGGGTGCCCAGTACTTC
CSAVSNSGGAQYF
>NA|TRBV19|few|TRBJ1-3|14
TGTGCCAGTAGTATAGACCTCTCTGGAAACACCATATATTTT
CASSIDLSGNTIYF
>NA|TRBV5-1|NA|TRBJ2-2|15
TGCGCCAGCAGCTTGCAATCAGGGCTGACCGGGGAGCTGTTTTTT
CASSLQSGLTGELFF
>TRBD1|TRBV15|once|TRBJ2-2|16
TGTGCCACCAGACTGCGGGGACAGGGGAACACCGGGGAGCTGTTTTTT
CATRLRGQGNTGELFF
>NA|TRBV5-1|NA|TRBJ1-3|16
TGCGCCAGCAGCCTCCTAGACAGCCACTCTGGAAACACCATATATTTT
CASSLLDSHSGNTIYF
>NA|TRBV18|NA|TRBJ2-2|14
TGTGCCAGCTCACCGTTCCGGGGCACCGGGGAGCTGTTTTTT
CASSPFRGTGELFF
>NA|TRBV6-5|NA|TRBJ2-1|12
TGTGCCAGCAGCCTACACAGCAATGAGCAGTTCTTC
CASSLHSNEQFF
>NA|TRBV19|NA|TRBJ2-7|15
TGTGCCAGTAGTAAAACGGGAAAATACCCCTACGAGCAGTACTTC
CASSKTGKYPYEQYF
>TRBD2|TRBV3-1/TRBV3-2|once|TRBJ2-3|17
TGTGCCAGCAGCCAAGTACAGCGGGGGGGCCGCGGAGATACGCAGTATTTT
CASSQVQRGGRGDTQYF
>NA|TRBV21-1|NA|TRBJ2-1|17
TGTGCCAGCAGCAAATGGCTTCTCCGGGACTGCTACAATGAGCAGTTCTTC
CASSKWLLRDCYNEQFF
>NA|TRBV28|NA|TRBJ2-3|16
TGTGCCAGCAGACCATGGTGGCAGGGATCCACAGATACGCAGTATTTT
CASRPWWQGSTDTQYF
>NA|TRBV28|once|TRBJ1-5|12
TGTGCCAGCGCGCTGCTAAATCAGCCCCAGCATTTT
CASALLNQPQHF
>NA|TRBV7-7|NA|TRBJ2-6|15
TGTGCCAGCAGCTTAGCCGTGAGGGGGGCCAACGTCCTGACTTTC
CASSLAVRGANVLTF
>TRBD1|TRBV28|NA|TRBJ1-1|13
TGTGCCAGCAGTACCGGGACAGTTGGTGAAGCTTTCTTT
CASSTGTVGEAFF
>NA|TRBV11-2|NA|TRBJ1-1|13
TGTGCCAGCAGCTTCGGCAGGTACACTGAAGCTTTCTTT
CASSFGRYTEAFF
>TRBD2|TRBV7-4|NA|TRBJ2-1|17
TGTGCCAGCAGCTTAGCGGGGACTAGCGGGGGGCACAATGAGCAGTTCTTC
CASSLAGTSGGHNEQFF
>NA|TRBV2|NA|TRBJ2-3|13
TGTGCCAGGATCACGGACTCCACAGATACGCAGTATTTT
CARITDSTDTQYF
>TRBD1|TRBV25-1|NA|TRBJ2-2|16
TGTGCCAGCAGTGAACGCGGGACAGGGGGTTCGGGGGAGCTGTTTTTT
CASSERGTGGSGELFF
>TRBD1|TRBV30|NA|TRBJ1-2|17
TGTGCCTGGAGTGCCGGGACAGGGGAAGGTCTCTACTATGGCTACACCTTC
CAWSAGTGEGLYYGYTF
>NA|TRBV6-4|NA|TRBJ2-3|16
TGTGCCAGCAGTGAGTCAGCGGGCGTGGGTACAGATACGCAGTATTTT
CASSESAGVGTDTQYF
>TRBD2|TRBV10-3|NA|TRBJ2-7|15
TGTGCCATCAGTGTGGGACTAGCGGGAGCCTACGAGCAGTACTTC
CAISVGLAGAYEQYF
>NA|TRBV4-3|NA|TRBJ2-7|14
TGCGCCAGCAGCCAGGGGCCAGGCTTCGGCGAGCAGTACTTC
CASSQGPGFGEQYF
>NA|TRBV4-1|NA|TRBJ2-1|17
TGCGCCAGCAGCCAGATACCCGGGATTACTGTCTACAATGAGCAGTTCTTC
CASSQIPGITVYNEQFF
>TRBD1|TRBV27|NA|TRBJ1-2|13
TGTGCCAGCAGTTCGGACAGGGGCCAAGGCTACACCTTC
CASSSDRGQGYTF
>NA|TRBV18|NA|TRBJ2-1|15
TGTGCCAGCTCACCCCCAAACTACTCCTACAATGAGCAGTTCTTC
CASSPPNYSYNEQFF
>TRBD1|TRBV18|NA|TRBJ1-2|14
TGTGCCAGCTCACCGGCAGGGGGCTTCTATGGCTACACCTTC
CASSPAGGFYGYTF
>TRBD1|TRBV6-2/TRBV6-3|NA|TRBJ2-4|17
TGTGCCAGCAGTCACCTCCGGGACAGGGTCTCCAAAAACATTCAGTACTTC
CASSHLRDRVSKNIQYF
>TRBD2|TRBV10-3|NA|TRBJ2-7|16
TGTGCCATCACTCCAAGACTAGCGGGGGGGCCCCACGAGCAGTACTTC
CAITPRLAGGPHEQYF
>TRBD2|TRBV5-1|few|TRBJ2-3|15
TGCGCCAGCAGCAGCCAGGGACTAGGGACAGATACGCAGTATTTT
CASSSQGLGTDTQYF
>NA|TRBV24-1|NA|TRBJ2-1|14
TGTGCCACCAGTCCGGCAGGCCGGAACAATGAGCAGTTCTTC
CATSPAGRNNEQFF
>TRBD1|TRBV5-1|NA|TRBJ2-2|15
TGCGCCAGCAGCTTTGGGACAGCGAACACCGGGGAGCTGTTTTTT
CASSFGTANTGELFF
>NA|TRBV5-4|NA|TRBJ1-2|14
TGTGCCAGCAGCTTGGACGGGGGAAAGGATGGCTACACCTTC
CASSLDGGKDGYTF
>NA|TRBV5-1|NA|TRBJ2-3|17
TGCGCCAGCAGCTGGGGGGATAGGCAGGGACGCACAGATACGCAGTATTTT
CASSWGDRQGRTDTQYF
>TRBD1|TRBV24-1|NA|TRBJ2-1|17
TGTGCCACCAGTGATCCACCGGGACAGGGGAACTACAATGAGCAGTTCTTC
CATSDPPGQGNYNEQFF
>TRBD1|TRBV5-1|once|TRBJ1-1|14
TGCGCCAGCAGCCCGGGGGACAGGTACACTGAAGCTTTCTTT
CASSPGDRYTEAFF
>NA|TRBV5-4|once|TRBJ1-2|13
TGTGCCAGCAGCTCTTCAGGGAACTATGGCTACACCTTC
CASSSSGNYGYTF
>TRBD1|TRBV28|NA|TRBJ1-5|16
TGTGCCAGCAGTCTGAAAACAGGGGGGGGCAATCAGCCCCAGCATTTT
CASSLKTGGGNQPQHF
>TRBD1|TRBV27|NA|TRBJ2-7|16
TGTGCCAGCAGTTCGCCGGGACAGCTAAGTCTTAGGGAGCAGTACTTC
CASSSPGQLSLREQYF
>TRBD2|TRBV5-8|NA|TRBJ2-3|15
TGTGCCAGCAGCTCCGGACTAGCGATTGGAGATACGCAGTATTTT
CASSSGLAIGDTQYF
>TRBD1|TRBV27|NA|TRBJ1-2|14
TGTGCCAGCAGTTCCAGGGACAGGGGGCACGGCTACACCTTC
CASSSRDRGHGYTF
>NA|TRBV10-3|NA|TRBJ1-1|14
TGTGCCATCAGTTACGCAGGGGCGGTCACTGAAGCTTTCTTT
CAISYAGAVTEAFF
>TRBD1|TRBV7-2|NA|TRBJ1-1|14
TGTGCCAGCAGCCCAGGACAGGGGCATCCTGAAGCTTTCTTT
CASSPGQGHPEAFF
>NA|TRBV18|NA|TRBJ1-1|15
TGTGCCAGCTCAATCAACGGAGACTTACTTTGGTATGCTTTCTTT
CASSINGDLLWYAFF
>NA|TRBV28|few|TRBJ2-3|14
TGTGCCAGCAGTTTTGCAGGGTCCACAGATACGCAGTATTTT
CASSFAGSTDTQYF